This record looks at one T cell receptor beta chain sequence and its context. This clonotype has a single count. The antigen this receptor binds is unknown. Base quality data are lacking; no much larger clone is found one base away. One read gives only weak evidence. Receptors were amplified or captured by 5' RACE. The reads were generated on an Illumina MiSeq. The public reads were reprocessed in TCRdb via fastp at Q25 and MiXCR, keeping in-frame beta chains. Every entry covers one CDR3 protein and lists the most common genes and DNA from its rows. Recorded for this sample are 45,000 to 60,000 distinct CDR3 sequences; approximately 15% of them occurred a single time. The ten biggest clones cover 15% to 20% of the sample. This specimen belongs to a study of T cells of healthy individuals (dated by TCRdb to between 2017 and 2018). The germline V and J ends show losses of 4 bases and 0 bases respectively, and no gene match explains 3 bases of the junction. Including cysteine and phenylalanine, the CDR3 has 15 amino acids. The CDR3 DNA has 45 bases and is translated from base 1. CDR1 and CDR2 (SGHRS, YFSETQ) derive from the germline V gene.

The V gene is TRBV5-1 and the J gene is TRBJ2-1, with 8 bases in between that match TRBD1. The TCR was taken from a human donor in good health. CDR3 region: CASSLQGGSYNEQFF. The DNA sequence is TGCGCCAGCAGCCTACAGGGGGGCTCCTACAATGAGCAGTTCTTC.